The rows below give T cell receptor beta chains drawn from one sample of a study of radiotherapy plus CTLA-4 blockade in lung cancer. Clones were sequenced by immunoSEQ multiplex PCR, and TCRdb holds only the in-frame ones, with some missing. The sample lists some 70,000 clones, around 79% seen once, with more than 8.5% in the top ten. The specimen was peripheral blood, collected from a patient treated with radiotherapy plus ipilimumab. These receptors came from a human donor with non-small cell lung cancer who had a complete response to radiotherapy plus ipilimumab. Each CDR3 is given with its conserved first and last residue. A D gene is named only where the DNA matches it firmly. Clone size is given for some rows only: seen once, a few or many times, or a class if the clone is expanded.

>NA|TRBD2|TRBJ2-4|TRBV18
CASSPSGGVAKNIQYF
TGTGCCAGCTCACCTTCGGGAGGGGTTGCCAAAAACATTCAGTACTTC
>NA|TRBD1|TRBJ1-4|TRBV2
CASSAAGGGNEKLFF
TGTGCCAGCAGTGCGGCAGGGGGAGGGAATGAAAAACTGTTTTTT
>NA|NA|TRBJ1-1|TRBV27
CASSPDRPTEAFF
TGTGCCAGCAGTCCGGACAGACCCACTGAAGCTTTCTTT
>few|TRBD1|TRBJ2-5|TRBV6-1
CATRTGWLQETQYF
TGTGCCACCAGGACAGGATGGCTACAAGAGACCCAGTACTTC
>NA|NA|TRBJ2-5|TRBV4-3
CASSQDGSAQETQYF
TGCGCCAGCAGCCAAGATGGGTCGGCACAAGAGACCCAGTACTTC
>NA|NA|TRBJ1-2|TRBV30
CAWSWPGRYSWGYGYTF
TGTGCCTGGAGTTGGCCCGGACGCTACTCATGGGGGTATGGCTACACCTTC
>NA|NA|TRBJ1-6|TRBV6-5
CASSYGTSNYNSPLHF
TGTGCCAGCAGTTACGGGACAAGCAACTATAATTCACCCCTCCACTTT
>NA|TRBD1|TRBJ2-3|TRBV7-2
CASSLDRASTDTQYF
TGTGCCAGCAGCTTGGACAGGGCCAGCACAGATACGCAGTATTTT
>NA|TRBD1|TRBJ1-2|TRBV19
CASSRRDRGNGYTF
TGTGCCAGTAGCCGGAGGGACAGGGGAAATGGCTACACCTTC
>NA|NA|TRBJ1-2|TRBV7-2
CASTGGANYGYTF
TGTGCCAGCACGGGGGGAGCTAACTATGGCTACACCTTC
>NA|TRBD2|TRBJ2-3|TRBV5-4
CASTRPGAGGSTDTQYF
TGTGCCAGCACCCGGCCGGGGGCGGGGGGGAGCACAGATACGCAGTATTTT
>NA|TRBD1|TRBJ2-7|TRBV5-4
CASSLRTGLDEQYF
TGTGCCAGCAGCCTGAGGACAGGACTTGACGAGCAGTACTTC